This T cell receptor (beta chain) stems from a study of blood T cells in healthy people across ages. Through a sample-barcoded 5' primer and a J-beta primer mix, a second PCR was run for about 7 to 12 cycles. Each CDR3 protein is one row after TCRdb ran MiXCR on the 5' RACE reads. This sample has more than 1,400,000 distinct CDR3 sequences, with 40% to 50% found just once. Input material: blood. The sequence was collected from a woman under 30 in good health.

The CDR3 protein is CASSGDRGHVGTEAFF. CDR3 nucleotides: TGCGCCAGCAGCGGGGACAGGGGGCATGTAGGCACTGAAGCTTTCTTT. This chain connects TRBV5-1 to TRBJ1-1; 12 bases line up with TRBD1. CDR3 length: 16 amino acids. Trimming cost V 4 bases and J 4 bases; bases outside gene matches: 8. Germline values: CDR1 SGHRS, CDR2 YFSETQ.